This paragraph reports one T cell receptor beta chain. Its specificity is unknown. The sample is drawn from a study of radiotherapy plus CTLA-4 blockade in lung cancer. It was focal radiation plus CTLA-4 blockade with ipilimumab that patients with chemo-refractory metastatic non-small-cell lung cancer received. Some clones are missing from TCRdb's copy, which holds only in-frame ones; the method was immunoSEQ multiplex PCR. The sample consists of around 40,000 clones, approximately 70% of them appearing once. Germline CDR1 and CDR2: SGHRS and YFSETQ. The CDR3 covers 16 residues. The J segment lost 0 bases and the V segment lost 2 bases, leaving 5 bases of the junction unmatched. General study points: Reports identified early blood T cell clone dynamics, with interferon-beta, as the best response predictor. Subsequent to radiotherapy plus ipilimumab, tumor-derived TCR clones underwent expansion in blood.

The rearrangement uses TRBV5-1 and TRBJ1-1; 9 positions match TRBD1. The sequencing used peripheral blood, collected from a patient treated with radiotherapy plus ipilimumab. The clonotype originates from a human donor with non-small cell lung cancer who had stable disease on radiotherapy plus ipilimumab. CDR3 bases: TGCGCCAGCAGCTTTGGGACAGGGTTCCTGAACACTGAAGCTTTCTTT. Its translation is CASSFGTGFLNTEAFF.